Below, 3 T cell receptor beta chains from the same sample are listed, as sequenced in a study of T cells expressing NK-cell markers. No DNA is given; TCRdb re-called the 5' RACE reads and lists each CDR3 protein once. The sample data list a few hundred thousand distinct CDR3 sequences. Sequenced input: blood T cells: a sorted CD56 or NKG2C T cell subset, CD4+ or CD8+ T cells, or bulk PBMC T cells (not recorded which). The source is a man aged 18 to 30 in good health.

The chain has TRBV4-3 and TRBJ2-1; without DNA, the TCRdb call of TRBD2 cannot be checked. The germline gives CDR1 LGHNA, CDR2 YSLEER. The CDR3 is made up of 19 amino acids. CDR3 loop: CASSQDLASATLGGNEQFF.

This chain uses TRBV28 with TRBJ2-7; TCRdb lists TRBD2, though no DNA is available to test this call. In germline, CDR1 is MDHEN, CDR2 SYDVKM. The CDR3 loop spans 15 amino acids. Here the CDR3 reads CASSSLAGVLYEQYF. Full variable domain (remainder filled in from reference TRBV28 and TRBJ2-7): DVKVTQSSRYLVKRTGEKVFLECVQDMDHENMFWYRQDPGLGLRLIYFSYDVKMKEKGDIPEGYSVSREKKERFSLILESASTNQTSMYLCASSSLAGVLYEQYFGPGTRLTVT.

This chain joins TRBV7-2 and TRBJ2-1; without DNA, the TCRdb call of TRBD1 cannot be checked. Germline-derived CDR1 and CDR2 are SGHTA and FQGNSA. The CDR3 runs to 15 residues. CDR3 region: CASSLGGDRGNEQFF.